Reported below is one T cell receptor (beta chain). What it binds is unknown. Germline loops: CDR1 DFQATT, CDR2 SNEGSKA (reference sequence). CDR3 size: 16 residues. Between the trimmed V and J ends, which lost 6 bases and 0 bases, there was a span of 18 bases. The data are from a study of T cell repertoires in cytomegalovirus infection. Study overall: Researchers turned to recently identified HLA-C-restricted CMV epitopes as well as well-studied HLA-B-restricted ones. Overall study findings and caveats: The study found HLA-C-restricted CMV-specific TCR beta clonotypes dominating the ex vivo response.

TCRdb analysed the reads with MiXCR anew, one entry per CDR3 protein. The sample holds around 310,000 distinct CDR3 sequences, about 28% seen once. This clonotype was obtained from a human donor in good health (CMV status not recorded). Some clones in this sample may be carry-over from other donors' samples. The sample was cultured PBMCs, taken from culture after CMV antigen stimulation. The chain couples TRBV20-1 to TRBJ2-1; the D is unclear. In nucleotides, the CDR3 is TGCAGTGCCGCGGTGGGCGGCTCTCCCTCCTACAATGAGCAGTTCTTC. Protein: CSAAVGGSPSYNEQFF.